This TCR beta chain was captured by sequencing in a study of spatial heterogeneity in lung cancer. For the study at large: Samples were donated by 72 untreated early-stage non-small cell lung cancer patients.

A unique molecular identifier was attached to every TCR cDNA molecule. In TCRdb, the 5' RACE reads were re-called with MiXCR into one record per CDR3 protein. This table has about 1,100 distinct CDR3 sequences, 35% to 45% appearing once. Time point of the sample: blood at routine non-recurrence follow-up after resection. This clonotype occurred a few times. The antigen remains unidentified. This beta chain is an off-target read within a library intended for alpha chains, so its frequency means little. Study-wide results and limits: The study found ubiquitous expanded tumor TCRs in blood more at resection than follow-up.

The sample consisted of PBMCs, taken at follow-up. The receptor was isolated from a female donor with early-stage non-small cell lung cancer.

CDR3 sequence (DNA): TGTGCCAGCAGCCAAGTCGGAACAGATACGCAGTATTTT. Its translation: CASSQVGTDTQYF. The chain couples TRBV3-1 to TRBJ2-3, with D hard to call. The V gene's germline CDR1 is LGHDT and CDR2 YNNKEL (reference sequence). The CDR3 totals 13 residues. Trimming removed 1 base at V and 3 bases at J, with 5 bases between.